The 20 T cell receptor beta chains below come from one sample, sequenced in a study of T cell repertoires in cytomegalovirus infection. What these receptors recognize is not known. TCRdb independently ran MiXCR on the reads; one entry per CDR3 protein. The sample includes 55,000 to 70,000 distinct CDR3 sequences, more than 20% seen only once; the top ten take approximately 79%. Sequencing was done on a sample of PBMCs, sequenced either directly or after in vitro stimulation (not recorded which). These receptors were taken from a human donor in good health (CMV status not recorded). Some clones in this sample may be carry-over from other donors' samples.

The chain uses TRBV20-1 and TRBJ2-5; D is possibly TRBD1 or TRBD2 (5 bases each). Per the germline V gene, CDR1 is DFQATT and CDR2 is SNEGSKA (reference sequence). V was clipped by 5 bases and J by 9 bases, with 19 bases between them. The CDR3 totals 13 residues. CDR3 residues: CSAPVQAAGAQYF. For the CDR3, the DNA is TGCAGTGCTCCAGTACAGGCTGCCGGGGCCCAGTACTTC.

In this sample, this clonotype turned up a few times. The chain combines TRBV29-1 with TRBJ2-2; possibly TRBD1 for D (6 bases). The CDR3 sequence is 14 residues long. CDR1 and CDR2 (germline): SQVTM, ANQGSEA. V was cut by 4 bases and J by 1 base, with 10 bases left in between. The CDR3 DNA is TGCAGCGTTGGGGGACATAGGAACACCGGGGAGCTGTTTTTT. Translated: CSVGGHRNTGELFF.

The chain joins TRBV29-1 to TRBJ2-5; 7 bases are shared with TRBD1. The CDR3 consists of 15 residues. Germline V gene sequence: CDR1 SQVTM, CDR2 ANQGSEA. With 7 bases clipped from V and 1 base from J, the junction kept 12 bases outside the gene matches. The chain's CDR3 is CSAGGRGRGQETQYF. The CDR3 bases are TGCAGCGCAGGGGGAAGGGGAAGGGGCCAAGAGACCCAGTACTTC.

This clonotype was seen only a few times. The CDR3 spells CSARHWTGTILAYEQYF. The CDR3 DNA reads as TGCAGTGCTAGACATTGGACAGGGACCATACTTGCCTACGAGCAGTACTTC. The gene calls are TRBV20-1 and TRBJ2-7, with 8 bases aligning to TRBD1. This CDR3 has 17 amino acids. CDR1 is DFQATT and CDR2 is SNEGSKA in the germline V gene (reference sequence). The trim removed 2 bases at V and 2 bases at J, leaving 14 bases unmatched.

This sequence joins TRBV5-6 and TRBJ1-1; perhaps TRBD1 as D (5 bases). V lost 4 bases, J lost 5 bases, and 9 bases lay in between. CDR1 is SGHDT, CDR2 YYEEEE, per germline. The CDR3 spans 12 residues. CDR3 amino acids: CASSVTATEAFF. The DNA of the CDR3 is TGTGCCAGCAGCGTGACAGCTACTGAAGCTTTCTTT.

J is TRBJ1-1 and V is TRBV6-8; the D is unclear. Trimming stripped 4 bases from V and 6 bases from J, with 12 bases between. Per germline, CDR1 MNHGY and CDR2 SAAAGT. CDR3 length: 13 residues. The DNA for the CDR3 is TGTGCCAGCAGTTTCGAGGGTAGTCCTGAAGCTTTCTTT. Translating it yields CASSFEGSPEAFF.

V and J are TRBV11-2 and TRBJ2-6; 9 bases fit TRBD1. V shed 5 bases, J shed 2 bases, and the junction held 10 bases outside the gene matches. Germline CDR1 and CDR2: SGHAT and FQNNGV. The CDR3 runs to 18 residues. CDR3 protein: CASSDYRGLTAGANVLTF. Here the CDR3 DNA reads TGTGCCAGCAGCGACTACAGGGGGCTAACAGCTGGGGCCAACGTCCTGACTTTC. Using reference TRBV11-2 and TRBJ2-6 for the parts outside the CDR3, the full variable domain is EAGVAQSPRYKIIEKRQSVAFWCNPISGHATLYWYQQILGQGPKLLIQFQNNGVVDDSQLPKDRFSAERLKGVDSTLKIQPAKLEDSAVYLCASSDYRGLTAGANVLTFGAGSRLTVL.

This clonotype was counted ten times or more. V is TRBV14 and J is TRBJ1-5; weak D call: TRBD1 (6 bases). CDR1 is SGHDN, CDR2 FVKESK, per germline. The ends were cut back, 4 bases at V and 5 bases at J, with 15 bases in the middle. The CDR3 spans 15 residues. CDR3 residues: CASSPRGAGDQPQHF. The CDR3 region has the DNA TGTGCCAGCAGCCCTCGGGGGGCTGGGGATCAGCCCCAGCATTTT.

In its sample, this clonotype was seen many times. The rearrangement uses TRBV7-8 and TRBJ2-5, with 14 bases fitting TRBD2. This CDR3 comprises 21 residues. The ends lost 0 bases at V and 0 bases at J; junction bases unmatched: 12. The germline CDR1 and CDR2 sequences are SGHVS and FQNEAQ. The CDR3 protein is CASSLAFFGTSGSGYQETQYF. CDR3 DNA: TGTGCCAGCAGCTTAGCCTTCTTTGGGACTAGCGGGAGCGGGTACCAAGAGACCCAGTACTTC.

This clonotype was observed a handful of times. As DNA, the CDR3 is TGTGCCAGCAGCCGAAGTCCCACCTCAGCCTACGAGCAGTACGTC. Translated, it gives CASSRSPTSAYEQYV. This sequence joins TRBV6-2 or TRBV6-3 and TRBJ2-7; D is unclear. CDR3 length: 15 amino acids. Deletions cut 6 bases from V and 2 bases from J, with 17 bases between. Germline CDR1 is MNHEY and CDR2 is SVGEGT.

V is TRBV7-6 and J is TRBJ2-3; D is unresolved. From germline, CDR1 is SGHVS and CDR2 FNYEAQ. Trimming stripped 1 base from V and 5 bases from J, with 4 bases between. There are 12 residues in the CDR3. The CDR3 bases are TGTGCCAGCAGCTTAGGCCGAGATACGCAGTATTTT. Its translation: CASSLGRDTQYF. The full variable domain, in which reference TRBV7-6 and TRBJ2-3 provide the parts outside the CDR3, is GAGVSQSPRYKVTKRGQDVALRCDPISGHVSLYWYRQALGQGPEFLTYFNYEAQQDKSGLPNDRFSAERPEGSISTLTIQRTEQRDSAMYRCASSLGRDTQYFGPGTRLTVL.

CDR3 region: CASSSLDASSYNEQFF. For the CDR3, the DNA is TGTGCCAGCAGTTCCTTGGACGCGAGCTCCTACAATGAGCAGTTCTTC. This sequence joins TRBV28 and TRBJ2-1; D gene ambiguous. V was pared by 4 bases and J by 0 bases, with 13 bases between. Germline lookup yields CDR1 MDHEN and CDR2 SYDVKM. This CDR3 spans 16 amino acids.

This clonotype was detected only a few times. This rearrangement joins TRBV7-4 to TRBJ1-4; D perhaps matches TRBD1 (5 bases). V was shortened by 5 bases and J by 7 bases, with 11 bases between the two germline ends. This CDR3 is 13 amino acids long. Germline loops: CDR1 SGHVT, CDR2 SQSDAQ. The CDR3 spells CASSIGHGEKLFF. The CDR3 region has the DNA TGTGCCAGCAGCATCGGACACGGTGAAAAACTGTTTTTT.

This clonotype came up many times. The chain is built from TRBV11-2 and TRBJ2-1; TRBD2 matches at 12 bases. Germline V gene lookup returns CDR1 SGHAT and CDR2 FQNNGV. The CDR3 runs to 16 residues. V lost 3 bases and J lost 7; bases outside the gene matches: 7. DNA for the CDR3: TGTGCCAGCAGCTTCTTACTAGCGGGAGGTTCGAATGAGCAGTTCTTC. This sequence encodes CASSFLLAGGSNEQFF.

The chain links TRBV10-3 to TRBJ1-1; D call uncertain. Germline CDR1 is ENHRY and CDR2 is SYGVKD. The CDR3 loop spans 13 amino acids. V was shortened by 7 bases and J by 1 base, with 10 bases between the two germline ends. Here the CDR3 reads CAINPLPNTEAFF. The CDR3 DNA follows: TGTGCCATCAACCCCCTGCCGAACACTGAAGCTTTCTTT.

This clonotype was observed at least ten times. CDR3: CASSRTGLTGELFF. CDR3 coding DNA: TGTGCCAGCAGCCGGACAGGGCTCACCGGGGAGCTGTTTTTT. The chain combines TRBV12-3 or TRBV12-4 with TRBJ2-2; the match to TRBD1 covers 8 bases. V shed 6 bases, J shed 4 bases, and the junction held 4 bases outside the gene matches. CDR3 length: 14 residues.

This clonotype was recorded many times. The chain is built from TRBV6-1 and TRBJ2-1, with D possibly matching TRBD2 (5 bases). V was shortened by 5 bases and J by 6 bases, with 23 bases between the two germline ends. The CDR3 sequence is 17 residues long. The germline CDR1 and CDR2 sequences are MNHNS and SASEGT. CDR3 amino acids: CASSPKGVAGRGNEQFF. The DNA for the CDR3 is TGTGCCAGCAGTCCTAAGGGCGTTGCGGGCCGCGGCAATGAGCAGTTCTTC.

This clonotype has just a few counts. J is TRBJ1-6 and V is TRBV7-2; D gene unclear. The CDR3 is 13 residues long. Germline CDR1 and CDR2: SGHTA and FQGNSA. V shed 1 base and J shed 17 bases, with 15 bases lying between them. CDR3 region: CASSLDGNGYFHF. In DNA form, the CDR3 reads TGTGCCAGCAGCTTAGATGGAAACGGCTATTTCCACTTT.

The chain joins TRBV2 to TRBJ2-6; no clear D. This CDR3 contains 14 residues. Trimming left V 5 bases short and J 2 bases short, with 7 bases between. Germline V gene data show CDR1 as SNHLY and CDR2 as FYNNEI. This CDR3 is CASSPRTGANVLTF. CDR3 nucleotide sequence: TGTGCCAGCAGTCCTAGGACTGGGGCCAACGTCCTGACTTTC.

The chain carries TRBV6-2 or TRBV6-3 and TRBJ2-7; D is unclear. The CDR3 spans 14 residues. Germline assignment: CDR1 MNHEY and CDR2 SVGEGT. Trimming stripped 0 bases from V and 2 bases from J, with 8 bases between. The CDR3 protein is CASSYSGGTYEQYF. Written as DNA, the CDR3 is TGTGCCAGCAGTTACTCCGGCGGTACCTACGAGCAGTACTTC.